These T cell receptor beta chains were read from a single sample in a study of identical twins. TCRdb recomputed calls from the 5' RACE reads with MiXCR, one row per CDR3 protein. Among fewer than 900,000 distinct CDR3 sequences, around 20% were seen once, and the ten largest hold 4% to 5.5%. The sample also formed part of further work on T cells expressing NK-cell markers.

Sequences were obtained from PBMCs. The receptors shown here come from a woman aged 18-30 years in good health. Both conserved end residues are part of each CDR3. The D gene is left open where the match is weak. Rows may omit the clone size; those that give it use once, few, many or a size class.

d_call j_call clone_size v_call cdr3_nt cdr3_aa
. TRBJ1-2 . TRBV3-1 TGTGCCAGCAGCTCCAGGGACTCTCCGGATGGCTACACCTTC CASSSRDSPDGYTF
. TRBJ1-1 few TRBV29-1 TGCAGCGGTAAAAACAGGGTCAACACTGAAGCTTTCTTT CSGKNRVNTEAFF
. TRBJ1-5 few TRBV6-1 TGTGCCAGCAGTACGGGGATCGGTCAGCCCCAGCATTTT CASSTGIGQPQHF
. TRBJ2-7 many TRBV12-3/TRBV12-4 TGTGCCAGCAGTTTTGGGCAGGGAGGCTACGAGCAGTACTTC CASSFGQGGYEQYF
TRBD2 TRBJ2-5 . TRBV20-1 TGCAGTGCTAGAGTAGCGGGGGGGGCCCAAGAGACCCAGTACTTC CSARVAGGAQETQYF
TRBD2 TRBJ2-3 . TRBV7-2 TGTGCCAGCAGCCTCTCCGGGCTAGCGGGAGATACGCAGTATTTT CASSLSGLAGDTQYF
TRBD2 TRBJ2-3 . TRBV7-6 TGTGCCAGCAGCTTAGGGACTAGCGGGAGGAACACAGATACGCAGTATTTT CASSLGTSGRNTDTQYF
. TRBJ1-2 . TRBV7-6 TGTGCCAGCAGCTTATCTGAATGGGGTCTTGGCTACACCTTC CASSLSEWGLGYTF
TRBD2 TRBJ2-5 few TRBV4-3 TGCGCCAGCAGCCAAGCTTGGCGAAGCGGGAGTTCGACCCAGTACTTC CASSQAWRSGSSTQYF
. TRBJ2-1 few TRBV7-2 TGTGCCAGCAGCTTAAGCTTACCGGTCCATGAGCAGTTCTTC CASSLSLPVHEQFF
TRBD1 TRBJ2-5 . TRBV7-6 TGTGCCAGCAGCCCTGGACAGGCCGGGGCGACCCAGTACTTC CASSPGQAGATQYF
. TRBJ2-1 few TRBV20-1 TGCAGTCCCCAATCCGAATATGAGCAGTTCTTC CSPQSEYEQFF
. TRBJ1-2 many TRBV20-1 TGCAGTGCGCCGATAACAGAATTAAATGGCTACACCTTC CSAPITELNGYTF
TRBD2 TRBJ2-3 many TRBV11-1 TGTGCCAGCAGCTTTATACTAGCGGGGGATCTTCCCGCGGGAGATACGCAGTATTTT CASSFILAGDLPAGDTQYF
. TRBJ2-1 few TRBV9 TGTGCCAGCGGAGAGTATGAGCAGTTCTTC CASGEYEQFF
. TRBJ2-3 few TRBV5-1 TGCGCCAGCACCCCAACGGGGAACGCAGATACGCAGTATTTT CASTPTGNADTQYF
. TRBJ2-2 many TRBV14 TGTGCCAGCAGCCCCCAGGGGAACACCGGGGAGCTGTTTTTT CASSPQGNTGELFF
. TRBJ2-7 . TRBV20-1 TGCAGTGCCAGGGACCAAACGCCCGAGCAGTACTTC CSARDQTPEQYF
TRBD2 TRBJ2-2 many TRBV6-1 TGTGCCAGCAGTCGGACTAGCGGGAGGGCCCACGGCACCGGGGAGCTGTTTTTT CASSRTSGRAHGTGELFF
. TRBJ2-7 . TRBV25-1 TGTGCCAGCAGGACCGATCTCTACGAGCAGTACTTC CASRTDLYEQYF
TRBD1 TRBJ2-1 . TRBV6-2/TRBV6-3 TGTGCCAGCAGTTACTGGGGGACAGGGTCCTACAATGAGCAGTTCTTC CASSYWGTGSYNEQFF
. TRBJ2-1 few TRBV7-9 TGTGCCAGCAGCCCGGGACGATCGAGCTCCTACAATGAGCAGTTCTTC CASSPGRSSSYNEQFF
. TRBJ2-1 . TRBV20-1 TGCAGTGCTAGGGACCCGGACCGCAATGAGCAGTTCTTC CSARDPDRNEQFF
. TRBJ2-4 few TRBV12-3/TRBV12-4 TGTGCCAGCAGTTTAGGGAACAGGCCGGACTTC CASSLGNRPDF
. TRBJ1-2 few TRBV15 TGTGCCACCAGCAGGGACAGAATTGGCGGCTACACCTTC CATSRDRIGGYTF
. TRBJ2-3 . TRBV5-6 TGTGCCAGCAGCCATATTGGAGGAGATACGCAGTATTTT CASSHIGGDTQYF
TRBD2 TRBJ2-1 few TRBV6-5 TGTGCCAGCAGTTACCCTACTAGCGGGGGCTACAATGAGCAGTTCTTC CASSYPTSGGYNEQFF
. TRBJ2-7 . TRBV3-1 TGTGCCTGCAGCCAAGACGCTGCAAACTCCTACGAGCAGTACTTC CACSQDAANSYEQYF
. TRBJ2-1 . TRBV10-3 TGTGCCATCAGCGAAACTAGGTCATCCTACAATGAGCAGTTCTTC CAISETRSSYNEQFF
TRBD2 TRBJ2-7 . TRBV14 TGTGCCAGCAGCCAGTGGACTAGCGGGAGCTACGAGCAGTACTTC CASSQWTSGSYEQYF
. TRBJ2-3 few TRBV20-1 TGCAGTGCTAGAGAAACACGGACAGATACGCAGTATTTT CSARETRTDTQYF
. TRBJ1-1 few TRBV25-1 TGTGCCAGCAGTGAATTAGGTGGGGAAAAGGCTTTCTTT CASSELGGEKAFF
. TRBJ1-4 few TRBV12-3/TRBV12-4 TGTGCCAGCAGTCGACCCGGGGATGATGAAAAACTGTTTTTT CASSRPGDDEKLFF
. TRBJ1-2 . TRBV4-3 TGCGCCAGCAGCCTTGTCCAGGGGAACTATGGCTACACCTTC CASSLVQGNYGYTF
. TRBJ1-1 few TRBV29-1 TGCAGCTCCGCCGGCGAGGACACTGAAGCTTTCTTT CSSAGEDTEAFF
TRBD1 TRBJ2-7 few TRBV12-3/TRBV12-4 TGTGCCAGCAGTGGCCCGCTCGGGACAGGGCGGAACTACGAGCAGTACTTC CASSGPLGTGRNYEQYF
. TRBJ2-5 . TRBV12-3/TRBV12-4 TGTGCCAGCAGTCCCGGGACGTTTGAGTCGACCCAGTACTTC CASSPGTFESTQYF
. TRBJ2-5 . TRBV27 TGTGCCAGCACTCGGACTGGGGGTGTACTTAGGGAGACCCAGTACTTC CASTRTGGVLRETQYF
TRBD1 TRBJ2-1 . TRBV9 TGTGCCAGCAGCGTCGGGACAGGTCTTGATAATGAGCAGTTCTTC CASSVGTGLDNEQFF
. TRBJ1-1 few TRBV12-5 TGTGCTAGTGGTTTGGAGACCCGAGGGACTGAAGCTTTCTTT CASGLETRGTEAFF
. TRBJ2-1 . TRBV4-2 TGTGCCAGCAGCCAATATCGGTCCGGGGTTGATGAGCAGTTCTTC CASSQYRSGVDEQFF
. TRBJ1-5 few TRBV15 TGTGCCACCAGCAGGAACAGCAATCAGCCCCAGCATTTT CATSRNSNQPQHF
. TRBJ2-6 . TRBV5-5 TGTGCCAGCAGCTTGACAGATTCTGGGGCCAACGTCCTGACTTTC CASSLTDSGANVLTF
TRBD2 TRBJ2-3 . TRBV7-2 TGTGCCAATTCAGCAAGCGGGGGCCGCACAGATACGCAGTATTTT CANSASGGRTDTQYF
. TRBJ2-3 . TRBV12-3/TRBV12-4 TGTGCCAGCAGCTTTACCAGGGCAGATACGCAGTATTTT CASSFTRADTQYF
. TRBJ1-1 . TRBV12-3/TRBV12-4 TGTGCCAGCAGCTACAAGTGGACTGAAGCTTTCTTT CASSYKWTEAFF
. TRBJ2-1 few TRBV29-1 TGCAGCGTTGTTACCGGGATCGAGCAGTTCTTC CSVVTGIEQFF
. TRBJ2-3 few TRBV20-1 TGCAGTGGGAAGGGGTTGGATACGCAGTATTTT CSGKGLDTQYF
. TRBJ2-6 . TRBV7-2 TGTGCCAGCAGCTTAGTCGGAACCTCTGGGGCCAACGTCCTGACTTTC CASSLVGTSGANVLTF
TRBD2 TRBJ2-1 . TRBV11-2 TGTGCCAGCAGCCCTAGAGGTCTAGCGGGCTCAAGCTCCTACAATGAGCAGTTCTTC CASSPRGLAGSSSYNEQFF
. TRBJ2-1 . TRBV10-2 TGCGCCAGCAGTGATATCACCTACAATGAGCAGTTCTTC CASSDITYNEQFF
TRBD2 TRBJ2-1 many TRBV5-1 TGCGCCAGCAGCCCTCAGCGACTAGCGGGAAACAATGAGCAGTTCTTC CASSPQRLAGNNEQFF
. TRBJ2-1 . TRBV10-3 TGTGCCATCAGAAAGGAGACGGCTAATAATGAGCAGTTCTTC CAIRKETANNEQFF
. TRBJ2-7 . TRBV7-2 TGTGCCAGCAGCTTATCGGGACTCGGATCCTACGAGCAGTACTTC CASSLSGLGSYEQYF